This TCR beta chain originates from a study of blood T cell repertoires in COVID-19. Authors' analysis steps: Estimation of nucleated cell counts relied on the amplification of reference gene primers. The table came from immunoSEQ multiplex PCR; TCRdb's copy has only in-frame clones and leaves some out. V and J calls and clone size are as listed in that table; D and trimming were resolved from the DNA. Of under 100,000 clones in the sample, approximately 88% were seen once. The V and J ends lost 2 bases and 10 bases, in that order; junction bases with no gene match: 17. The CDR3 covers 18 residues. Germline V gene sequence: CDR1 LGHDT, CDR2 YNNKEL (reference sequence).

Sequences were obtained from peripheral blood. The J gene is TRBJ2-1, the V gene TRBV3-1 (or the pseudogene TRBV3-2); 10 bases are shared with TRBD1. The receptor was isolated from a woman aged 70 to 79 with acute or convalescent COVID-19. CDR3 sequence: CASSQSWVRDRGKSEQFF. In DNA form, the CDR3 reads TGTGCCAGCAGCCAAAGTTGGGTCCGGGACAGGGGAAAAAGCGAGCAGTTCTTC.